This TCR beta chain appears in the sequencing data of a study of T cells in Graves' hyperthyroidism and ophthalmopathy. Study-level results: Ophthalmopathy was predicted by the model a median of roughly 6 months ahead of onset.

Remarks on this clonotype: Its target is not known.

Graves' hyperthyroidism showing no ophthalmopathy progression within 18 months was considered stable. Uncontrolled infection, other autoimmune disease, pregnancy or lactation barred patients from enrollment. Germline V gene lookup returns CDR1 SGHTA and CDR2 FQGNSA. This CDR3 has 14 residues. Trimming removed 8 bases from V and 1 base from J; junction bases left unmatched: 8. It was RNA transcripts that yielded the amplified TCR beta CDR3 regions. When the TCR CDR3 underwent first-round RT-PCR, the HTBI primer set was used. MiXCR, run by TCRdb on the multiplex PCR reads, gives a single entry per CDR3 protein. The sample shows around 350,000 distinct CDR3 sequences, roughly an eighth of them seen only once.

This clonotype was sampled from a woman aged 18-29 years with Graves' hyperthyroidism. This sequence joins TRBV7-2 and TRBJ2-7; TRBD1 aligns across 7 bases. Sequencing was performed on blood. The CDR3 coding sequence is TGTGCCAGCCTCCCGGACAGGACATCCTACGAGCAGTACTTC. Translated: CASLPDRTSYEQYF. The full variable domain, in which reference TRBV7-2 and TRBJ2-7 provide the parts outside the CDR3, is GAGVSQSPSNKVTEKGKDVELRCDPISGHTALYWYRQSLGQGLEFLIYFQGNSAPDKSGLPSDRFSAERTGGSVSTLTIQRTQQEDSAVYLCASLPDRTSYEQYFGPGTRLTVT.